Listed below are T cell receptor beta chains from one sample, sequenced in a study of T cell repertoires in ileal Crohn's disease. The method was immunoSEQ multiplex PCR; TCRdb's version includes in-frame clones alone and lacks a portion of them. The sample holds about 18,000 clones, more than 75% seen once. Input material: ileal tissue. The receptors shown here come from an adult with Crohn's disease. Both conserved end residues are part of each CDR3. Each record gives: V gene, D gene, clone size, J gene, CDR3 protein, CDR3 DNA. D genes are given only for firm matches. A row's size may be missing; if present it is once, few, many or a size class.

v_gene: TRBV21-1
d_gene: NA
abundance: NA
j_gene: TRBJ1-3
CDR3aa: CASSRAPREGTIYF
CDR3nt: TGTGCCAGCAGCCGGGCCCCCAGGGAGGGGACCATATATTTT

v_gene: TRBV20-1
d_gene: NA
abundance: NA
j_gene: TRBJ2-3
CDR3aa: CSAAGRDTQYF
CDR3nt: TGCAGTGCTGCCGGAAGAGATACGCAGTATTTT

v_gene: TRBV11-2
d_gene: NA
abundance: NA
j_gene: TRBJ2-3
CDR3aa: CASSRGGDTQYF
CDR3nt: TGTGCCAGCAGCCGTGGGGGAGATACGCAGTATTTT

v_gene: TRBV6-1
d_gene: NA
abundance: NA
j_gene: TRBJ2-7
CDR3aa: CASSDNRPLNEQYF
CDR3nt: TGTGCCAGCAGCGACAACAGGCCGCTAAACGAGCAGTACTTC

v_gene: TRBV6-5
d_gene: TRBD1
abundance: NA
j_gene: TRBJ2-7
CDR3aa: CASSLPGTGGKQYF
CDR3nt: TGTGCCAGCAGTTTACCCGGGACAGGGGGTAAGCAGTACTTC

v_gene: TRBV5-4
d_gene: TRBD2
abundance: NA
j_gene: TRBJ2-2
CDR3aa: CASTKKLLAGETGELFF
CDR3nt: TGTGCCAGCACCAAAAAACTGCTAGCGGGAGAAACCGGGGAGCTGTTTTTT

v_gene: TRBV9
d_gene: NA
abundance: NA
j_gene: TRBJ2-2
CDR3aa: CASSVLSGELFF
CDR3nt: TGTGCCAGCAGCGTCCTCAGCGGGGAGCTGTTTTTT

v_gene: TRBV28
d_gene: NA
abundance: NA
j_gene: TRBJ2-5
CDR3aa: CASSSPATQYF
CDR3nt: TGTGCCAGCAGTTCCCCGGCAACCCAGTACTTC

v_gene: TRBV19
d_gene: NA
abundance: NA
j_gene: TRBJ1-5
CDR3aa: CASSIEQGRQPQHF
CDR3nt: TGTGCCAGTAGTATAGAACAGGGTAGGCAGCCCCAGCATTTT

v_gene: TRBV7-9
d_gene: NA
abundance: few
j_gene: TRBJ2-6
CDR3aa: CASSFAGANVLTF
CDR3nt: TGTGCCAGCAGCTTCGCTGGGGCCAACGTCCTGACTTTC

v_gene: TRBV2
d_gene: NA
abundance: NA
j_gene: TRBJ2-3
CDR3aa: CASALGGDTQYF
CDR3nt: TGTGCCAGCGCCTTGGGAGGAGATACGCAGTATTTT

v_gene: TRBV6-1
d_gene: TRBD1
abundance: NA
j_gene: TRBJ2-1
CDR3aa: CASSDPGQGFNNEQFF
CDR3nt: TGTGCCAGCAGTGATCCGGGACAGGGGTTCAACAATGAGCAGTTCTTC

v_gene: TRBV9
d_gene: TRBD2
abundance: NA
j_gene: TRBJ2-3
CDR3aa: CASSVGLAGGASTDTQYF
CDR3nt: TGTGCCAGCAGCGTGGGACTAGCGGGAGGGGCTAGCACAGATACGCAGTATTTT

v_gene: TRBV19
d_gene: TRBD2
abundance: once
j_gene: TRBJ2-5
CDR3aa: CASSPQREGRETQYF
CDR3nt: TGTGCCAGTAGTCCCCAGCGGGAGGGCCGGGAGACCCAGTACTTC

v_gene: TRBV11-2
d_gene: NA
abundance: NA
j_gene: TRBJ2-7
CDR3aa: CASSPSLYRVAYEQYF
CDR3nt: TGTGCCAGCAGCCCAAGTCTTTACAGGGTTGCGTACGAGCAGTACTTC

v_gene: TRBV28
d_gene: TRBD1
abundance: NA
j_gene: TRBJ2-7
CDR3aa: CASRGTGGSYEQYF
CDR3nt: TGTGCCAGCAGAGGGACAGGGGGCAGCTACGAGCAGTACTTC

v_gene: TRBV19
d_gene: NA
abundance: NA
j_gene: TRBJ2-1
CDR3aa: CASSSDFYNEQFF
CDR3nt: TGTGCCAGTAGTTCGGATTTCTACAATGAGCAGTTCTTC

v_gene: TRBV6-5
d_gene: NA
abundance: NA
j_gene: TRBJ1-2
CDR3aa: CASRNQGVANYGYTF
CDR3nt: TGTGCCAGCAGGAATCAGGGAGTCGCAAACTATGGCTACACCTTC

v_gene: TRBV9
d_gene: TRBD2
abundance: NA
j_gene: TRBJ2-7
CDR3aa: CASGTGLAVNEQYF
CDR3nt: TGTGCCAGCGGGACCGGACTAGCAGTCAACGAGCAGTACTTC

v_gene: TRBV2
d_gene: NA
abundance: NA
j_gene: TRBJ2-1
CDR3aa: CASSTGGRGYNEQFF
CDR3nt: TGTGCCAGCAGCACAGGGGGGAGGGGGTACAATGAGCAGTTCTTC

v_gene: TRBV10-3
d_gene: TRBD2
abundance: once
j_gene: TRBJ2-1
CDR3aa: CAISDPGGSEFF
CDR3nt: TGTGCCATCAGTGACCCGGGAGGGTCGGAGTTCTTC

v_gene: TRBV29-1
d_gene: TRBD1
abundance: medium-sized
j_gene: TRBJ2-7
CDR3aa: CSVDGTDEQYF
CDR3nt: TGCAGCGTTGACGGGACAGACGAGCAGTACTTC

v_gene: TRBV7-8
d_gene: NA
abundance: few
j_gene: TRBJ1-3
CDR3aa: CASSPRGGNTIYF
CDR3nt: TGTGCCAGCAGCCCTCGGGGGGGAAACACCATATATTTT

v_gene: TRBV7-9
d_gene: NA
abundance: NA
j_gene: TRBJ1-1
CDR3aa: CASSPAGNLNTEAFF
CDR3nt: TGTGCCAGCAGCCCCGCGGGAAACCTGAACACTGAAGCTTTCTTT

v_gene: TRBV19
d_gene: NA
abundance: NA
j_gene: TRBJ2-6
CDR3aa: CASSIPLLSGANVLTF
CDR3nt: TGTGCCAGTAGTATTCCCTTGCTGTCTGGGGCCAACGTCCTGACTTTC

v_gene: TRBV2
d_gene: NA
abundance: NA
j_gene: TRBJ2-5
CDR3aa: CASQKGTSVETQYF
CDR3nt: TGTGCCAGTCAGAAAGGGACTTCGGTGGAGACCCAGTACTTC

v_gene: TRBV7-9
d_gene: NA
abundance: NA
j_gene: TRBJ1-5
CDR3aa: CASSLAGLEQPQHF
CDR3nt: TGTGCCAGCAGCTTAGCAGGGCTGGAGCAGCCCCAGCATTTT

v_gene: TRBV5-6
d_gene: NA
abundance: NA
j_gene: TRBJ2-2
CDR3aa: CASSDSFSGELFF
CDR3nt: TGTGCCAGCAGCGACAGTTTCAGCGGGGAGCTGTTTTTT

v_gene: TRBV9
d_gene: TRBD2
abundance: few
j_gene: TRBJ2-7
CDR3aa: CASSVSGTGPYEQYF
CDR3nt: TGTGCCAGCAGCGTCAGCGGGACTGGACCCTACGAGCAGTACTTC